These 15 T cell receptor beta chains were all obtained from the same sample, sequenced in a study of shared clonotypes between healthy human individuals (dated by TCRdb to 2018 to 2021). Library creation used the immunoSEQ multiplex PCR assay. In TCRdb, the immuneACCESS table is reduced to in-frame sequences with V and J assigned. These tables do not hold every clone; where another copy was compared, an unresolved V gene accounts for under half, and the others remain unexplained. The sample contains approximately 2.1 million clones, 85% to 95% of them found a single time. The leading ten clones occupy under 0.45% of the sample. Source material: naive CD4+ T cells from PBMCs. Sample cell subset or site, as interpreted from the label and publication: CD45RA+ positively selected. The source is a man between 18 and 35 years old in good health. Some clones in this sample may be carry-over from other donors' samples.

This clone was counted a single time. This chain links TRBV7-2 with TRBJ2-7, with TRBD2 identical over 8 bases. V was pared by 2 bases and J by 4 bases, with 10 bases of the junction left unmatched. Germline CDR1 reads SGHTA; CDR2 reads FQGNSA. The CDR3 covers 16 residues. The CDR3, as DNA: TGTGCCAGCAGCTTATGGGGCGGGAGGTGGGTGTACGAGCAGTACTTC. This gives the protein CASSLWGGRWVYEQYF.

V is TRBV2 and J is TRBJ2-4; 7 bases align to TRBD1. V shed 2 bases, J shed 9 bases, and the junction held 10 bases outside the gene matches. Germline CDR1 is SNHLY and CDR2 is FYNNEI. This CDR3 is 15 amino acids long. The CDR3 reads CASSELGHSGGIQYF. The CDR3 region has the DNA TGTGCCAGCAGTGAATTGGGACACTCAGGGGGCATTCAGTACTTC. Looking up the rest from reference TRBV2 and TRBJ2-4 gives the full variable domain: EPEVTQTPSHQVTQMGQEVILRCVPISNHLYFYWYRQILGQKVEFLVSFYNNEISEKSEIFDDQFSVERPDGSNFTLKIRSTKLEDSAMYFCASSELGHSGGIQYFGAGTRLSVL.

V gene TRBV11-2 combines with J gene TRBJ1-2; tentatively, D is TRBD1 (5 bases). The CDR3 sequence is 16 residues long. V lost 6 bases and J lost 0, with 17 bases in between. Per germline, CDR1 SGHAT and CDR2 FQNNGV. The CDR3 region is CASSSIGAGSNYGYTF. The CDR3 DNA follows: TGTGCCAGCAGTTCCATAGGGGCCGGCTCTAACTATGGCTACACCTTC.

This sequence joins TRBV28 and TRBJ2-2, with D tentatively TRBD1 (6 bases). V was shortened by 5 bases and J by 2 bases, with 12 bases between the two germline ends. The CDR3 is 15 amino acids. The V gene's germline CDR1 is MDHEN and CDR2 SYDVKM. Here the CDR3 DNA reads TGTGCCAGCAGTCCCCGGACAGTTAACACCGGGGAGCTGTTTTTT. This sequence encodes CASSPRTVNTGELFF.

The chain is built from TRBV5-1 and TRBJ2-5; 7 bases are shared with TRBD2. CDR3 length equals 14 residues. The junction had 6 bases not matched to a gene; V was cut back by 2 bases and J by 5 bases. CDR1 SGHRS and CDR2 YFSETQ come from the germline V gene. CDR3 nucleotides: TGCGCCAGCAGCTTTAGCGGGCTGCGGGAGACCCAGTACTTC. Its translation is CASSFSGLRETQYF.

The DNA for the CDR3 is TGTGCCAGCAGTGATGGCGGGAGGGCCTACAATGAGCAGTTCTTC. As protein: CASSDGGRAYNEQFF. The rearrangement uses TRBV6-1 and TRBJ2-1; 9 positions agree with TRBD2. J gave up 2 bases and V 3 bases, and 2 bases lay outside the gene matches. The CDR3 spans 15 residues. Germline-derived CDR1 and CDR2 are MNHNS and SASEGT.

Regarding this clone: Other DNA sequences in this sample translate to the same CDR3. The V gene is TRBV5-6, the J gene TRBJ2-6; D unresolved. V gave up 2 bases and J gave up 0 bases, with 6 bases separating them. Germline V lookup: CDR1 SGHDT, CDR2 YYEEEE. The CDR3 consists of 15 residues. The chain's CDR3 is CASSLGLSGANVLTF. The CDR3 coding sequence is TGTGCCAGCAGCTTAGGGCTCTCTGGGGCCAACGTCCTGACTTTC.

This clone was counted once. V usage is TRBV10-3 and J usage is TRBJ2-5; tentatively, D is TRBD2 (5 bases). The CDR3 runs to 14 residues. Germline V gene sequence: CDR1 ENHRY, CDR2 SYGVKD. V was trimmed by 6 bases and J by 5 bases, leaving 16 bases between them. This chain's CDR3 is CAIREEGSRETQYF. The CDR3 nucleotides read TGTGCCATCAGGGAAGAGGGTAGCAGGGAGACCCAGTACTTC.

This rearrangement joins TRBV18 to TRBJ1-1; no definite D call. This CDR3 spans 15 amino acids. Germline V gene lookup returns CDR1 KGHSH and CDR2 LQKENI. Between the trimmed V and J ends, which lost 2 bases and 1 base, there was a span of 11 bases. This CDR3 is CASSPRVQPNTEAFF. The DNA for the CDR3 is TGTGCCAGCTCACCAAGGGTACAGCCGAACACTGAAGCTTTCTTT.

The genes are TRBV7-9 and TRBJ1-3; D possibly corresponds to TRBD1 (5 bases). The V gene lost 4 bases and the J gene lost 1 base, with 14 bases spanning the gap. The CDR3 extends over 16 amino acids. The germline V gene encodes CDR1 SEHNR and CDR2 FQNEAQ (reference sequence). This chain's CDR3 is CASSSMTVSSGNTIYF. The CDR3 DNA sequence: TGTGCCAGCAGCTCAATGACAGTGTCTTCTGGAAACACCATATATTTT.

The sample holds one count of this clone. The chain joins TRBV9 to TRBJ2-1, with D possibly called TRBD1 or TRBD2 (5 bases each). The germline V and J ends were trimmed by 2 bases and 4 bases, with 13 bases remaining between them. From germline, CDR1 is SGDLS and CDR2 YYNGEE. This CDR3 is 15 amino acids long. This CDR3 is CASSVSRQRYNEQFF. For the CDR3, the DNA is TGTGCCAGCAGCGTCTCGCGACAGCGGTACAATGAGCAGTTCTTC.

The chain uses TRBV6-5 and TRBJ2-2, with D perhaps assigned TRBD1 or TRBD2 (5 bases each). The germline CDR1 and CDR2 sequences are MNHEY and SVGAGI. The V end was cut by 10 bases, the J end by 6 bases, with 18 bases between. The CDR3 is 14 amino acids. As DNA, the CDR3 is TGTGCCATGCAGCGGACATTAGGACCCGGGGAGCTGTTTTTT. Amino acid sequence: CAMQRTLGPGELFF.

The rearrangement uses TRBV28 and TRBJ2-5; D might be TRBD1 (6 bases). Trimming shortened V by 2 bases and J by 4 bases, and 14 bases separated the two germline ends. CDR1 MDHEN and CDR2 SYDVKM come from the germline V gene. The CDR3 spans 15 residues. The CDR3: CASSLEHGQRETQYF. CDR3 bases: TGTGCCAGCAGTTTAGAACACGGACAGAGAGAGACCCAGTACTTC.

For the CDR3, the DNA is TGTGCCTGCCGGACAGGTTTTACAGGGGCTTTCTTT. Its translation: CACRTGFTGAFF. This chain uses TRBV30 with TRBJ1-1; the match to TRBD1 covers 7 bases. The germline CDR1 and CDR2 sequences are GTSNPN and SVGIG (reference sequence). The CDR3 covers 12 residues. Unmatched junction bases numbered 12, after V lost 6 bases and J lost 11 bases.

As to this clone: Other DNA sequences in the sample encode the same CDR3. This chain uses TRBV2 with TRBJ1-4; 10 positions agree with TRBD1. The CDR3 consists of 14 residues. Germline CDR1 and CDR2: SNHLY and FYNNEI. V shed 7 bases and J 7 bases; nucleotides not matched to a gene: 6. The CDR3 region has the DNA TGTGCCAGCACACGAGACAGGGGGCTTGAAAAACTGTTTTTT. As protein: CASTRDRGLEKLFF.